This T cell receptor (beta chain) stems from a study of Ad26.COV2.S vaccination and SARS-CoV-2 variants. Sequenced by immunoSEQ multiplex PCR; TCRdb stores in-frame clones only, minus some. The data show 350,000 to 450,000 clones, 89% seen once. This clone was seen a few times. The length of the CDR3 is 12 residues. Trimming took 7 bases from V and 5 from J, leaving 9 bases between them. CDR1 is MNHEY and CDR2 is SVGAGI in the germline V gene. Treatment in this sample: some 20 received Ad26.COV2.S at low or high dose, single or two shots; about 5 received placebo; per-sample allocation not given. The samples date from day 63 after the first vaccine or placebo injection.

The sequenced sample was peripheral blood, obtained in a trial of Ad26.COV2.S vaccine versus placebo. The clonotype was recovered from a person aged 18-65 years who received the Ad26.COV2.S COVID-19 vaccine or a placebo. The rearrangement joins TRBV6-5 to TRBJ2-1; D is undetermined. CDR3 sequence: CASTYPDNEQFF. CDR3 DNA sequence: TGTGCCAGCACCTACCCTGACAATGAGCAGTTCTTC.